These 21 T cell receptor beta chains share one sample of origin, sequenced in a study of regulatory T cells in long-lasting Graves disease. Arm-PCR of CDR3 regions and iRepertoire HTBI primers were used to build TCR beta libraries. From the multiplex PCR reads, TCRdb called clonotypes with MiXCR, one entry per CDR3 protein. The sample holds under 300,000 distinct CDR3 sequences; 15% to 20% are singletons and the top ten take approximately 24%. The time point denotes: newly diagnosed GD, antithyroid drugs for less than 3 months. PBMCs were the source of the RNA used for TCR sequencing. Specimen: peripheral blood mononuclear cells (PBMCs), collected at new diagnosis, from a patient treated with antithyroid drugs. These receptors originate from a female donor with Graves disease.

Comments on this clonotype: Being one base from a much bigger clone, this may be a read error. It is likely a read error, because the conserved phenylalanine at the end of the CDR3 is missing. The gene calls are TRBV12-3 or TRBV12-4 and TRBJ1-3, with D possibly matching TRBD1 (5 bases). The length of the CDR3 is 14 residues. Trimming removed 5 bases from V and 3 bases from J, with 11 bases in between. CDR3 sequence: CASSPGTVGNTIYL. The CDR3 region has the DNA TGTGCCAGCAGTCCCGGGACGGTTGGAAACACCATATATCTT.

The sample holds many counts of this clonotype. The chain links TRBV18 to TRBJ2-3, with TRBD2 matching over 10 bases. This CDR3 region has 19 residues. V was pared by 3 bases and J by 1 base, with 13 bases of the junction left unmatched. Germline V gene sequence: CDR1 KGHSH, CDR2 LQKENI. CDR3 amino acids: CASSPSLAGEPFGTDTQYF. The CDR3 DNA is TGTGCCAGCTCACCCTCCCTAGCGGGAGAACCCTTTGGCACAGATACGCAGTATTTT.

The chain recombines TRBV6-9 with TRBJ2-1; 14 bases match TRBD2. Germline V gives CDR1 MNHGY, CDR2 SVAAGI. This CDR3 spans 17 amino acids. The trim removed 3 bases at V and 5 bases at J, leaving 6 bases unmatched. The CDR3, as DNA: TGTGCCAGCAGTTACGCGGGACTAGCGGGAGAGGACAATGAGCAGTTCTTC. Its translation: CASSYAGLAGEDNEQFF.

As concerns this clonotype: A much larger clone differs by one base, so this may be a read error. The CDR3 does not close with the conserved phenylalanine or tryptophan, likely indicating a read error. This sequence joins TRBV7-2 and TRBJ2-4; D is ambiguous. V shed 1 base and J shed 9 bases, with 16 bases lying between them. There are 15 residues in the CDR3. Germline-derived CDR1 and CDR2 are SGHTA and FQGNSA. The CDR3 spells CASSLGLGFPPIQYL. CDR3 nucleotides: TGTGCCAGCAGCTTAGGACTGGGTTTTCCACCCATTCAGTACCTC.

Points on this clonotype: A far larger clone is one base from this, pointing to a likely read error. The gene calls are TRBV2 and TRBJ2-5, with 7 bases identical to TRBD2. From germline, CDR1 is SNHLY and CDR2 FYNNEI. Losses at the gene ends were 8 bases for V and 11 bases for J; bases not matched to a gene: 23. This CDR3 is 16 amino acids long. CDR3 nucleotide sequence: TGTGCCAGCTTCCCCCAAGAGAGCGGGGCTTACAATGAGCAGTACTTC. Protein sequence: CASFPQESGAYNEQYF.

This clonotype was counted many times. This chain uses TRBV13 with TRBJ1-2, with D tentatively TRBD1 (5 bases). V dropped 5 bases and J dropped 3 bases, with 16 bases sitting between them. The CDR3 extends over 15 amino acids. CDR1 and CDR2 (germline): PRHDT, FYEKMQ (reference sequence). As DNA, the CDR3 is TGTGCCAGCAGCCCAGACAGCAAAAGAGACTATGGCTACACCTTC. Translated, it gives CASSPDSKRDYGYTF.

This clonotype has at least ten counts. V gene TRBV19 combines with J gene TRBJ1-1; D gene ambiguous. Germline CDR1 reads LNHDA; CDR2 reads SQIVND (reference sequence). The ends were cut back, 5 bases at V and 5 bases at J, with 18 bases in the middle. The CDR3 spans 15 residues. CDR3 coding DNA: TGTGCCAGTAGTTCCCCCTTGGGAGGAGGTACTGAAGCTTTCTTT. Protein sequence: CASSSPLGGGTEAFF.

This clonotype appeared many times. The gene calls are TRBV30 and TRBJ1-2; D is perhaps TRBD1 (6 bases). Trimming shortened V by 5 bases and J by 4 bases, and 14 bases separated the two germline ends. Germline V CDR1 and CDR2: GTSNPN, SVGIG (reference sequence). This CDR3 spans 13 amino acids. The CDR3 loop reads CAWAPTGLYGYTF. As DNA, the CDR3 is TGTGCCTGGGCCCCGACAGGCCTCTATGGCTACACCTTC.

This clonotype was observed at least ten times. Here the CDR3 reads CSARALGDSRDTEAFF. The DNA for the CDR3 is TGCAGTGCTAGAGCCCTCGGGGACAGTAGGGACACTGAAGCTTTCTTT. The chain couples TRBV20-1 to TRBJ1-1; 7 nucleotides match TRBD1. CDR3 length: 16 amino acids. Germline V gene data show CDR1 as DFQATT and CDR2 as SNEGSKA (reference sequence). Trimming took 1 base from V and 3 from J; bases not matched to a gene: 11.

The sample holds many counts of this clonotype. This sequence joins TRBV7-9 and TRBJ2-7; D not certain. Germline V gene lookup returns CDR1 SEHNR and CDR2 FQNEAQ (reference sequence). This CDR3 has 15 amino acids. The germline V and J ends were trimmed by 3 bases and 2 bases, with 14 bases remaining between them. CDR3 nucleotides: TGTGCCAGCAGCTTTACCGGGTCAAGCACCTACGAGCAGTACTTC. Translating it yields CASSFTGSSTYEQYF. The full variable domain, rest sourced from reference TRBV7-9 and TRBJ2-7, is DTGVSQNPRHKITKRGQNVTFRCDPISEHNRLYWYRQTLGQGPEFLTYFQNEAQLEKSRLLSDRFSAERPKGSFSTLEIQRTEQGDSAMYLCASSFTGSSTYEQYFGPGTRLTVT.

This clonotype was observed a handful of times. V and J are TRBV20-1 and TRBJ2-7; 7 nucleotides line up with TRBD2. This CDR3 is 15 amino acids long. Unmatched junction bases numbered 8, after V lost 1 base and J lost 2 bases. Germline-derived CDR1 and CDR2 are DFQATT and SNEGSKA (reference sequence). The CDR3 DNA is TGCAGTGCTAGAGTGCCGGGACTAAGGACCTACGAGCAGTACTTC. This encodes CSARVPGLRTYEQYF.

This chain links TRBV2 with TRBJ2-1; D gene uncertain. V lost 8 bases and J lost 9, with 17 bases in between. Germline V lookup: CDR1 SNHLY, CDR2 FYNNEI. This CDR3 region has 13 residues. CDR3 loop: CASPGPAGGEQFF. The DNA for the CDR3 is TGTGCCAGCCCGGGTCCAGCCGGTGGTGAGCAGTTCTTC.

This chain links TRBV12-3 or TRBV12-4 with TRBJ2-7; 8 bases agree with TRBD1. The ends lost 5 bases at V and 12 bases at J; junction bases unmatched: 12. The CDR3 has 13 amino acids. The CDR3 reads CASSLGTGLKGYF. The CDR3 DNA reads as TGTGCCAGCAGTCTCGGGACAGGCCTAAAGGGGTACTTC.

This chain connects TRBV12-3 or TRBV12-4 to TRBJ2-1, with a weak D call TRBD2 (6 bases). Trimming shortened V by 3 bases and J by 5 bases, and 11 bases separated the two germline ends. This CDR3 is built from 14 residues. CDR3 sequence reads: CASSFGREDNEQFF. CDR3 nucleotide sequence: TGTGCCAGCAGTTTCGGCAGGGAGGACAATGAGCAGTTCTTC.

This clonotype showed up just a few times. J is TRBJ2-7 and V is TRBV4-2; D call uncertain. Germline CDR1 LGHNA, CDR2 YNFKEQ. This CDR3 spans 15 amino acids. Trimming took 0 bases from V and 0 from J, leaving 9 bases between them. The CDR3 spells CASSQDRRPSYEQYF. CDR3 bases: TGTGCCAGCAGCCAAGATCGGCGGCCCTCCTACGAGCAGTACTTC.

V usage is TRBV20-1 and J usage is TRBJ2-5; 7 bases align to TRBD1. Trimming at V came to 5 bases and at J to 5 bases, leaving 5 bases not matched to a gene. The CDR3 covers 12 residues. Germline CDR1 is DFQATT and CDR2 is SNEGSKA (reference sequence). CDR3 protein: CSAPRGLETQYF. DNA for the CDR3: TGCAGTGCTCCGAGGGGGCTCGAGACCCAGTACTTC.

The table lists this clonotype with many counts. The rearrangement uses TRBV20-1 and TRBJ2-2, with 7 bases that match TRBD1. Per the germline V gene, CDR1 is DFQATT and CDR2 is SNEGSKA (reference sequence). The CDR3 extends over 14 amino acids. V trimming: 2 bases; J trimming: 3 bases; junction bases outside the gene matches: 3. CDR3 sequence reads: CSARRQGDTGELFF. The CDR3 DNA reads TGCAGTGCTAGAAGGCAGGGGGACACCGGGGAGCTGTTTTTT.

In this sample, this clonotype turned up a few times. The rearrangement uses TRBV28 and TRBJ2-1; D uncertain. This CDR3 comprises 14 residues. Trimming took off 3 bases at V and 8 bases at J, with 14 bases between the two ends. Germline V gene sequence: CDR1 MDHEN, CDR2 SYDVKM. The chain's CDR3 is CASSLYQENYEQFF. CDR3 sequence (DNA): TGTGCCAGCAGTTTGTATCAGGAAAACTATGAGCAGTTCTTC. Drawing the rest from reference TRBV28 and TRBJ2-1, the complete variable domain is DVKVTQSSRYLVKRTGEKVFLECVQDMDHENMFWYRQDPGLGLRLIYFSYDVKMKEKGDIPEGYSVSREKKERFSLILESASTNQTSMYLCASSLYQENYEQFFGPGTRLTVL.

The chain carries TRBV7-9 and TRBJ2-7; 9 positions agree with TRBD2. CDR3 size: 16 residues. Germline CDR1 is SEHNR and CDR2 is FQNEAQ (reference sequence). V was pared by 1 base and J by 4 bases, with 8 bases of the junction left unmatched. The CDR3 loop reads CASSLVGGRAGYEQYF. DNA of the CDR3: TGTGCCAGCAGCTTAGTCGGCGGGAGGGCCGGGTACGAGCAGTACTTC.

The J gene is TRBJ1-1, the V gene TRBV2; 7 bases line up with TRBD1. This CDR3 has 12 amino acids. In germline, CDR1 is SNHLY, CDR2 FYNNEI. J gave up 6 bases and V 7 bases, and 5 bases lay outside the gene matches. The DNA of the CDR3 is TGTGCCAGCAATACAGGGGAACCTGAAGCTTTCTTT. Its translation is CASNTGEPEAFF.

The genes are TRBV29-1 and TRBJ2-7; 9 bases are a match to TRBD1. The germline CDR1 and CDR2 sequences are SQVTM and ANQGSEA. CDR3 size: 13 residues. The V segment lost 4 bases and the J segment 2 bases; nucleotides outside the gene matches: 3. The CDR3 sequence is CSVATGGTYEQYF. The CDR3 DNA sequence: TGCAGCGTTGCGACAGGGGGTACCTACGAGCAGTACTTC.